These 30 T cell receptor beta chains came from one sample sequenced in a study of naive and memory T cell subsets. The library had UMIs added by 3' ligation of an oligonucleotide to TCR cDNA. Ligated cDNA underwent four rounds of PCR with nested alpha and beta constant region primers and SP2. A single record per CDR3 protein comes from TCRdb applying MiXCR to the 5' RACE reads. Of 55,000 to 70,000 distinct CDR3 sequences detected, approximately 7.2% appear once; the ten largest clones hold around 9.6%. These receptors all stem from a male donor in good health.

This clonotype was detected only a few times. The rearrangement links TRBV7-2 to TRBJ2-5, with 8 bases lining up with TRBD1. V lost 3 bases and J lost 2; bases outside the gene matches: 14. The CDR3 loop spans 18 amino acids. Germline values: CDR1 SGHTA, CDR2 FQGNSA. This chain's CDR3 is CASSFSFRGTGAQETQYF. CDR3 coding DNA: TGTGCCAGCAGCTTCTCTTTTCGAGGGACAGGCGCACAAGAGACCCAGTACTTC.

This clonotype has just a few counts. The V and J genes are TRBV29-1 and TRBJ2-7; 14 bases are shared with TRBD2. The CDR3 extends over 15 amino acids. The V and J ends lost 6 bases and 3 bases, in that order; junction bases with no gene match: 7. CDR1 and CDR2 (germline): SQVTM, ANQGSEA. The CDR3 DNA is TGCAGCGTCCCTACGACTAGCGGGAGGGGCTACGAGCAGTACTTC. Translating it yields CSVPTTSGRGYEQYF.

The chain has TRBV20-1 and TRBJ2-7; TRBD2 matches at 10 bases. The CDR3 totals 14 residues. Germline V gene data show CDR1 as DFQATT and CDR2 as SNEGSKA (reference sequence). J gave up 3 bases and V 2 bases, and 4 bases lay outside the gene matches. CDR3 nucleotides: TGCAGTGCTAGACTAGCGGGAGTAGGCTACGAGCAGTACTTC. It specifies CSARLAGVGYEQYF.

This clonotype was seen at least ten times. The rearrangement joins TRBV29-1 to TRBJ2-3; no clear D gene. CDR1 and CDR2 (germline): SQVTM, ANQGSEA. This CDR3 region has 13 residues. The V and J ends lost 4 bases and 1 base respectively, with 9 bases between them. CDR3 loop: CSVGFAGTDTQYF. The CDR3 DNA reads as TGCAGCGTTGGGTTTGCGGGCACAGATACGCAGTATTTT.

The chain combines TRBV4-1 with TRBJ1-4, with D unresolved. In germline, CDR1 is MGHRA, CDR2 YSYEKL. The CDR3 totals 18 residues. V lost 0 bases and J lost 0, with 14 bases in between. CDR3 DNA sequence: TGCGCCAGCAGCCAAGATGGAGTCCTCTCTGCAACTAATGAAAAACTGTTTTTT. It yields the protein CASSQDGVLSATNEKLFF.

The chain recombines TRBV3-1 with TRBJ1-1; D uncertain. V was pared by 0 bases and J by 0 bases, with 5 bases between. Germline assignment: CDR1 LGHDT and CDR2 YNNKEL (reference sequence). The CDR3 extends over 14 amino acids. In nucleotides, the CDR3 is TGTGCCAGCAGCCAAGAATACTTGAACACTGAAGCTTTCTTT. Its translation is CASSQEYLNTEAFF.

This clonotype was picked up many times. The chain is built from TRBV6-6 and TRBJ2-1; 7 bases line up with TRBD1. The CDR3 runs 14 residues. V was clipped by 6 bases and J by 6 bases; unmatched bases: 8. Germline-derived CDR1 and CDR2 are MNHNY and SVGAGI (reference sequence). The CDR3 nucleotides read TGTGCCAGCAGAGGTACAGGGGAAGGCAATGAGCAGTTCTTC. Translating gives CASRGTGEGNEQFF.

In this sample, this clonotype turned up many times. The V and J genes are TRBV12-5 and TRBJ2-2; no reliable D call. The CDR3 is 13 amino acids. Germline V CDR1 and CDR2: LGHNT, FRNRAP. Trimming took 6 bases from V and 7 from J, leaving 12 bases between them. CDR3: CASGPFGGGELFF. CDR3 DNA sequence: TGTGCTAGTGGGCCTTTTGGTGGCGGGGAGCTGTTTTTT.

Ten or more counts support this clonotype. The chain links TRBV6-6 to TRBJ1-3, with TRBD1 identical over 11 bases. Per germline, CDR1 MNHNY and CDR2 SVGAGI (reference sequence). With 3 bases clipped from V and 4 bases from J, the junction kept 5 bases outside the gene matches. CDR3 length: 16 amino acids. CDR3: CASSYRGQGAGNTIYF. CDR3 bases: TGTGCCAGCAGTTATCGCGGACAGGGGGCAGGAAACACCATATATTTT.

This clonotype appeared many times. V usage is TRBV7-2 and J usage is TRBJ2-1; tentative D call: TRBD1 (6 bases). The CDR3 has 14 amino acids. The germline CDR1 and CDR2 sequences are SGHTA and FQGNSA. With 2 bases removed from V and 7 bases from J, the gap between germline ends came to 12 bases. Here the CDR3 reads CASSLTGTGNEQFF. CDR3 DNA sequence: TGTGCCAGCAGCTTAACAGGGACGGGGAATGAGCAGTTCTTC. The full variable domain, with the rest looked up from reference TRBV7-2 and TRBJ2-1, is GAGVSQSPSNKVTEKGKDVELRCDPISGHTALYWYRQSLGQGLEFLIYFQGNSAPDKSGLPSDRFSAERTGGSVSTLTIQRTQQEDSAVYLCASSLTGTGNEQFFGPGTRLTVL.

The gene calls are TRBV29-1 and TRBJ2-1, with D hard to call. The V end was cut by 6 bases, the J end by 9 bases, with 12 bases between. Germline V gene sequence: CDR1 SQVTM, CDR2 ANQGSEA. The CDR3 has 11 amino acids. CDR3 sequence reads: CSVNRRSEQFF. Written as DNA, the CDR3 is TGCAGCGTCAACCGGCGGAGTGAGCAGTTCTTC.

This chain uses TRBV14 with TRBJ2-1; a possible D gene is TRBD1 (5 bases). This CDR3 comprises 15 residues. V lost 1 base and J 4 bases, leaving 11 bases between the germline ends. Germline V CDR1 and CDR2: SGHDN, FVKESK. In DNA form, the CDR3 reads TGTGCCAGCAGCCAAGGGCAGGGAAAATACAATGAGCAGTTCTTC. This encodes CASSQGQGKYNEQFF.

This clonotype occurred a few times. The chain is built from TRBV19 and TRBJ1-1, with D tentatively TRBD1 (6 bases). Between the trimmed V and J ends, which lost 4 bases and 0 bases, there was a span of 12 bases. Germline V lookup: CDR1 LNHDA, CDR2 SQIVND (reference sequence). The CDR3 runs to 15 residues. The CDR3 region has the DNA TGTGCCAGTAGTAGGGGGGGGCACCTGAACACTGAAGCTTTCTTT. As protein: CASSRGGHLNTEAFF.

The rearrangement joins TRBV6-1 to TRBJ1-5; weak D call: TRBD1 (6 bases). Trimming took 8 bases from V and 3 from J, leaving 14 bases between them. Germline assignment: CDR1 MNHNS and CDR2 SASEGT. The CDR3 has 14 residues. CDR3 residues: CASPAGEVNQPQHF. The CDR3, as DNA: TGTGCCAGCCCAGCAGGGGAGGTCAATCAGCCCCAGCATTTT.

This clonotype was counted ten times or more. CDR3 nucleotides: TGCGCCAGCAGTGAGTCGCTAGCGGGAGGCTACGAGCAGTACTTC. Translating gives CASSESLAGGYEQYF. This chain links TRBV10-2 with TRBJ2-7; 11 bases fit TRBD2. The germline CDR1 and CDR2 sequences are WSHSY and SAAADI. The CDR3 extends over 15 amino acids. Germline trimming cut 0 bases from V and 3 bases from J; bases unmatched to any gene: 1.

The CDR3 nucleotides are TGTGCCAGCAGCAGTACTAGCGGGATTGAGCAGTTCTTC. Residues: CASSSTSGIEQFF. The V gene is TRBV9, the J gene TRBJ2-1; 10 bases agree with TRBD2. The CDR3 has 13 residues. Germline lookup yields CDR1 SGDLS and CDR2 YYNGEE. V lost 4 bases and J lost 9; bases outside the gene matches: 4.

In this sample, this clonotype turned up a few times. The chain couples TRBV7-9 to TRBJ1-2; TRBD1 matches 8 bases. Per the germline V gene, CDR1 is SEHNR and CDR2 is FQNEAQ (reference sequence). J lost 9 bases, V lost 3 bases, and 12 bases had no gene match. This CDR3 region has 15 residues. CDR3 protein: CASSLGQDYQRSYTF. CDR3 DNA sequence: TGTGCCAGCAGCTTGGGACAGGACTACCAAAGGAGCTACACCTTC.

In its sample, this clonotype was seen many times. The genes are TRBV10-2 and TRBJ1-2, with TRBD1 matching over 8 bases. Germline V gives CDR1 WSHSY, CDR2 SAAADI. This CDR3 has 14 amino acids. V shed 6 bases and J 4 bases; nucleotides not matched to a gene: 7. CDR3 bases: TGCGCCAGCAGGGAGGGACAGGACCTCTATGGCTACACCTTC. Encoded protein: CASREGQDLYGYTF.

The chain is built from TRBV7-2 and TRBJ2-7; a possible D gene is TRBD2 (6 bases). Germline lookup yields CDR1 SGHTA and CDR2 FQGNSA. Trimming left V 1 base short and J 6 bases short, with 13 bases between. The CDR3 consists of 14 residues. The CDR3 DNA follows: TGTGCCAGCAGCTTAGGTGGAGGGACGGGCGAGCAGTACTTC. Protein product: CASSLGGGTGEQYF.

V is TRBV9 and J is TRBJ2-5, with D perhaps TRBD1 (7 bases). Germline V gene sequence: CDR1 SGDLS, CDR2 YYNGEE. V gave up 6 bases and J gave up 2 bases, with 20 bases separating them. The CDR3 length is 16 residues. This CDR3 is CASTSGGGRFQETQYF. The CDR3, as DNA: TGTGCCAGCACCTCAGGGGGAGGCCGCTTTCAAGAGACCCAGTACTTC. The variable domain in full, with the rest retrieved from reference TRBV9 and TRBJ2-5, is DSGVTQTPKHLITATGQRVTLRCSPRSGDLSVYWYQQSLDQGLQFLIQYYNGEERAKGNILERFSAQQFPDLHSELNLSSLELGDSALYFCASTSGGGRFQETQYFGPGTRLLVL.

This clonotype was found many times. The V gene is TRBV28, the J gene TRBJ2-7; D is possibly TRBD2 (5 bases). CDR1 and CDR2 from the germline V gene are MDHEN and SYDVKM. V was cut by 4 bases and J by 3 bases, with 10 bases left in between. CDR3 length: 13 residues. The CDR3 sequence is CASSSPGNYEQYF. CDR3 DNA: TGTGCCAGCAGTTCCCCGGGGAACTACGAGCAGTACTTC.

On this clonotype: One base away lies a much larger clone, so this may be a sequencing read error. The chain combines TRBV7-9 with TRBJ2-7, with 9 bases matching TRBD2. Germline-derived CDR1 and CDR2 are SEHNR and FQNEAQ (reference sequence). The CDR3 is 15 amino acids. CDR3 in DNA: TGTGACAGCAGCCCATTTAGCGGGAGTCTCTACGAGCAGTACTTC. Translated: CDSSPFSGSLYEQYF.

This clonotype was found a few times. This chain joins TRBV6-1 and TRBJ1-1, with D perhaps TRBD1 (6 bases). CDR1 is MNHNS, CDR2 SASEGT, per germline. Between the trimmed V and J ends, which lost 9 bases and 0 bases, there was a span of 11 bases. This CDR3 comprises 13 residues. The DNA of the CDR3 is TGTGCCAGTCCGGGACATTTGAACACTGAAGCTTTCTTT. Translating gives CASPGHLNTEAFF.

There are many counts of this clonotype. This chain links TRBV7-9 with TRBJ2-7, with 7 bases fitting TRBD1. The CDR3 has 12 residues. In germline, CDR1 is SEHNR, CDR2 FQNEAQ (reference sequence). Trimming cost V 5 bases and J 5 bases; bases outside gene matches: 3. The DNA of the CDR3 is TGTGCCAGCAGCCCAGACAGGGACGAGCAGTACTTC. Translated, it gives CASSPDRDEQYF.

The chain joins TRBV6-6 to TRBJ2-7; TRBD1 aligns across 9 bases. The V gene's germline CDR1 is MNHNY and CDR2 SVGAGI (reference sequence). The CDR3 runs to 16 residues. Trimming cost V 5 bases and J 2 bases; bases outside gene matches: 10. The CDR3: CASSPKTGGPTYEQYF. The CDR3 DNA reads TGTGCCAGCAGTCCCAAGACAGGGGGACCGACCTACGAGCAGTACTTC.

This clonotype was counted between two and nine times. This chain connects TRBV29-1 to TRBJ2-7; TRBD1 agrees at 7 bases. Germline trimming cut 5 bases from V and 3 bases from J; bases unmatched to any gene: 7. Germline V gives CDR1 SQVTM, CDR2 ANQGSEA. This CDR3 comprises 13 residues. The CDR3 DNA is TGCAGCGTTCAGGGGGTCGGAGACTACGAGCAGTACTTC. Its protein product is CSVQGVGDYEQYF.

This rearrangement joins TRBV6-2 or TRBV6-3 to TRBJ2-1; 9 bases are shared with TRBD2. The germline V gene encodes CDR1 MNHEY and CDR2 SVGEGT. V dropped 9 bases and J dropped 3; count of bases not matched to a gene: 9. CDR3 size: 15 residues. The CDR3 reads CASHHSGGYYNEQFF. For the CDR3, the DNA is TGTGCCAGTCACCATAGCGGGGGATACTACAATGAGCAGTTCTTC.

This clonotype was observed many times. DNA of the CDR3: TGCAGTGCTAGTGGACAGGTGGACACTGAAGCTTTCTTT. Translating it yields CSASGQVDTEAFF. The V gene is TRBV20-1, the J gene TRBJ1-1; 7 bases are a match to TRBD1. Trimming cost V 3 bases and J 3 bases; bases outside gene matches: 4. Germline V gene data show CDR1 as DFQATT and CDR2 as SNEGSKA (reference sequence). The CDR3 loop spans 13 amino acids.

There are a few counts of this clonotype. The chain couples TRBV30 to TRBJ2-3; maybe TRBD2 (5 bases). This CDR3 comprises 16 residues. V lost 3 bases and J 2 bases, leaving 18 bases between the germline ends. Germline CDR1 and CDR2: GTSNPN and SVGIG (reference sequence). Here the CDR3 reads CAWSVRTATVTDTQYF. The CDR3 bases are TGTGCCTGGAGCGTACGGACTGCGACCGTCACAGATACGCAGTATTTT.

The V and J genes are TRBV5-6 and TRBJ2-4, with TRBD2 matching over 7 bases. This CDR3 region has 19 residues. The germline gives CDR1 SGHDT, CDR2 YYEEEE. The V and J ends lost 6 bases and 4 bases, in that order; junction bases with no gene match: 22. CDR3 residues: CASKLGPNGGSQLKNIQYF. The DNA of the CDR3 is TGTGCCAGCAAACTGGGGCCTAACGGGGGGTCCCAACTTAAAAACATTCAGTACTTC. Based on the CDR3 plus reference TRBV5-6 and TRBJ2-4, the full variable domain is DAGVTQSPTHLIKTRGQQVTLRCSPKSGHDTVSWYQQALGQGPQFIFQYYEEEERQRGNFPDRFSGHQFPNYSSELNVNALLLGDSALYLCASKLGPNGGSQLKNIQYFGAGTRLSVL.